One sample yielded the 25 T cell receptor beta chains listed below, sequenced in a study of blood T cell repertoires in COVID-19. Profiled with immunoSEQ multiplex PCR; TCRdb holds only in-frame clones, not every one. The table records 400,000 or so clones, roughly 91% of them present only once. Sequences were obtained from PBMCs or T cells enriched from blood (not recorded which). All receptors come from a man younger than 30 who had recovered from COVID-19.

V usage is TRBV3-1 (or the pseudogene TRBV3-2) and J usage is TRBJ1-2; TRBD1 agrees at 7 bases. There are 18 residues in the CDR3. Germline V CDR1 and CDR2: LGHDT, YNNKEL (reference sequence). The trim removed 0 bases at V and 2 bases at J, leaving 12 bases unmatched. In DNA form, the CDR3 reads TGTGCCAGCAGCCAAGATTTCGGGGGACAGCCCGGGAACTATGGCTACACCTTC. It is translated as CASSQDFGGQPGNYGYTF.

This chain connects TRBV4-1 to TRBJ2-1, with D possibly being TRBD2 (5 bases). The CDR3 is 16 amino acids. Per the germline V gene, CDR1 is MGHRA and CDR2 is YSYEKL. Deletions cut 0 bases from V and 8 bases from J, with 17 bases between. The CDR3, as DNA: TGCGCCAGCAGCCAAGAGGATGGAGGTGGGGTCTATGAGCAGTTCTTC. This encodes CASSQEDGGGVYEQFF.

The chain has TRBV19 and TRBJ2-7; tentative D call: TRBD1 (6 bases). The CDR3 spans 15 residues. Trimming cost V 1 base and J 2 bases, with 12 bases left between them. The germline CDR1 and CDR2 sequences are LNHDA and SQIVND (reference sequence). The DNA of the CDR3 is TGTGCCAGTAGTATAGTTGACAGGAGCGCCTACGAGCAGTACTTC. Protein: CASSIVDRSAYEQYF.

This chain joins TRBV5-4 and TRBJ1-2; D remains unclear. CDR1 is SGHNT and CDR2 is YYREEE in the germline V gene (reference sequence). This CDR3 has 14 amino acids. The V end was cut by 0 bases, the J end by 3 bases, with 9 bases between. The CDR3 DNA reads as TGTGCCAGCAGCTTGGAGAGAGAATACTATGGCTACACCTTC. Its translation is CASSLEREYYGYTF.

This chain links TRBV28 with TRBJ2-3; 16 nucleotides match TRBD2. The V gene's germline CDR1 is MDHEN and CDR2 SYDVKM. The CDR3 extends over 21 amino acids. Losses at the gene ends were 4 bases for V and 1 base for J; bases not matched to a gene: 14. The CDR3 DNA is TGTGCCAGCAGTTCTGTACATGCCGGGACTAGCGGGAGGGCCGGCACAGATACGCAGTATTTT. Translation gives CASSSVHAGTSGRAGTDTQYF.

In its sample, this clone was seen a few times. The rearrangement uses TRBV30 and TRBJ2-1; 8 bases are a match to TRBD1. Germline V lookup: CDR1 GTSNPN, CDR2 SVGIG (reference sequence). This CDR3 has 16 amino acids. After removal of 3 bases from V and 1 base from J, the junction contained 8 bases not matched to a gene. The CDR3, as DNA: TGTGCCTGGAGAAGGACAGGGTCGGGTTCCTACAATGAGCAGTTCTTC. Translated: CAWRRTGSGSYNEQFF.

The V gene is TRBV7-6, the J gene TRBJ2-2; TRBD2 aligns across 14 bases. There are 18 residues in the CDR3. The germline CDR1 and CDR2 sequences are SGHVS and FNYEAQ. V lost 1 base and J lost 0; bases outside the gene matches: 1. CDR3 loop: CASSLGLAGGTNTGELFF. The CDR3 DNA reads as TGTGCCAGCAGCTTAGGACTAGCGGGGGGGACGAACACCGGGGAGCTGTTTTTT. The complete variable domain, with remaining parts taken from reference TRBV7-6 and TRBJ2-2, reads GAGVSQSPRYKVTKRGQDVALRCDPISGHVSLYWYRQALGQGPEFLTYFNYEAQQDKSGLPNDRFSAERPEGSISTLTIQRTEQRDSAMYRCASSLGLAGGTNTGELFFGEGSRLTVL.

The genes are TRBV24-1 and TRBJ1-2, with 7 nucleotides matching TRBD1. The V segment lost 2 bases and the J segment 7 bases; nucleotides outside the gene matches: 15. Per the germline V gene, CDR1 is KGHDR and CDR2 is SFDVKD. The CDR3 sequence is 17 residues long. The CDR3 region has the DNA TGTGCCACCAGTGATTCGCCGGGTACAGGGGAGGTTTTTGGCTACACCTTC. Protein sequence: CATSDSPGTGEVFGYTF.

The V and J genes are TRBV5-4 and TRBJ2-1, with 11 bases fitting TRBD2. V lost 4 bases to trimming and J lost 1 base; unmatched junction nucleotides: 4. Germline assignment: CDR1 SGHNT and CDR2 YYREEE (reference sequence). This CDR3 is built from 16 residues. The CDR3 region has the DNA TGTGCCAGCAGCACCGGGACTAGCGGATCCTACAATGAGCAGTTCTTC. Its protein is CASSTGTSGSYNEQFF.

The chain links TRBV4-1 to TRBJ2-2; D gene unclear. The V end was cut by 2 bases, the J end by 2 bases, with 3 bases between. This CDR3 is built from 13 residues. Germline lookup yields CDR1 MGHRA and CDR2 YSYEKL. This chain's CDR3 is CASSQHNTGELFF. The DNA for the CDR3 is TGCGCCAGCAGCCAACATAACACCGGGGAGCTGTTTTTT.

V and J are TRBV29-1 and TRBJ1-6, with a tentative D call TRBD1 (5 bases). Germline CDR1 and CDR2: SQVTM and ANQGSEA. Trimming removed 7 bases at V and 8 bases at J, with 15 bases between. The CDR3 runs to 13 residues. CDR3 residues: CSGCRGRDSPLHF. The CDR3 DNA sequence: TGCAGCGGATGTAGGGGTAGGGATTCACCCCTCCACTTT.

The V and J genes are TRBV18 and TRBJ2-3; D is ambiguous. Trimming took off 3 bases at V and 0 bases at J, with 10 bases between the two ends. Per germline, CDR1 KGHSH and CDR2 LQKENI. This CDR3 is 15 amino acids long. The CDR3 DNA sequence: TGTGCCAGCTCACCTCGCGAATTTAGCACAGATACGCAGTATTTT. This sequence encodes CASSPREFSTDTQYF.

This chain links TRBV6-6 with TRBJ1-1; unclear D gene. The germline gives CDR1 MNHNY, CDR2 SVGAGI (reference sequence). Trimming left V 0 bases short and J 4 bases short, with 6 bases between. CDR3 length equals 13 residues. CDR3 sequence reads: CASSYSLSTEAFF. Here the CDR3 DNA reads TGTGCCAGCAGTTACTCGCTTAGCACTGAAGCTTTCTTT.

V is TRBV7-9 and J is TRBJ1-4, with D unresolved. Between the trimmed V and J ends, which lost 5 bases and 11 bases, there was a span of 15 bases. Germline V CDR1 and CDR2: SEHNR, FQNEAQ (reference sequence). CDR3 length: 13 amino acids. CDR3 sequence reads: CASSIDKFDKLFF. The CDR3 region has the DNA TGTGCCAGCAGCATAGACAAATTTGATAAACTGTTTTTT.

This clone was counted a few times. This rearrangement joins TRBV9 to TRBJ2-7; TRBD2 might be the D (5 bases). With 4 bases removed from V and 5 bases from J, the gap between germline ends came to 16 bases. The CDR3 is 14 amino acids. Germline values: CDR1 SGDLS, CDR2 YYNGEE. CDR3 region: CASSPLAVGNEQYF. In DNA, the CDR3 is TGTGCCAGCAGCCCATTAGCAGTCGGGAACGAGCAGTACTTC.

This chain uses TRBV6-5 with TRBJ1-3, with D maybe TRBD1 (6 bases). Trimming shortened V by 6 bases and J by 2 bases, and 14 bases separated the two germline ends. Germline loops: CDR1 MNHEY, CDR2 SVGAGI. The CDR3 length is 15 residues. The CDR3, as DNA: TGTGCCAGCAGCCTATCTACAGGGACTGGAAACACCATATATTTT. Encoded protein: CASSLSTGTGNTIYF.

The CDR3 is CASSLLPTANTEAFF. CDR3 sequence (DNA): TGTGCCAGCAGCCTGCTCCCGACAGCGAACACTGAAGCTTTCTTT. The chain employs TRBV5-8 and TRBJ1-1; D is possibly TRBD1 (5 bases). CDR3 size: 15 residues. Germline lookup yields CDR1 SGHTS and CDR2 YDEGEE. Trimming took off 4 bases at V and 1 base at J, with 14 bases between the two ends.

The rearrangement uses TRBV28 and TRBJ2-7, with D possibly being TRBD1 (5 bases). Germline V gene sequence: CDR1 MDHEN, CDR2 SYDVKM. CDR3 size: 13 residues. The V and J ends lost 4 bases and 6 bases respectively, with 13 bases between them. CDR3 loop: CASSSLGQSEQYF. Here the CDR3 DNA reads TGTGCCAGCAGTTCCTTAGGACAAAGCGAGCAGTACTTC. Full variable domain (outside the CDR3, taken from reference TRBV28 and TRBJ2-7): DVKVTQSSRYLVKRTGEKVFLECVQDMDHENMFWYRQDPGLGLRLIYFSYDVKMKEKGDIPEGYSVSREKKERFSLILESASTNQTSMYLCASSSLGQSEQYFGPGTRLTVT.

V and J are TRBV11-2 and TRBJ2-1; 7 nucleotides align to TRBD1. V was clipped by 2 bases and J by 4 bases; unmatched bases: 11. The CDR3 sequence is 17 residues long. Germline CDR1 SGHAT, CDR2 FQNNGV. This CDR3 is CASSLIGGEIKYNEQFF. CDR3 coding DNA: TGTGCCAGCAGCTTAATAGGGGGCGAAATCAAATACAATGAGCAGTTCTTC.

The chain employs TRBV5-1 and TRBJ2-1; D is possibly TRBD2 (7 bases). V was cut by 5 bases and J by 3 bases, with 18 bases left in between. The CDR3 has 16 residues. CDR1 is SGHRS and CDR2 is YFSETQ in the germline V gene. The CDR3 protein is CASSSPRRGGYNEQFF. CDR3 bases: TGCGCCAGCAGTTCCCCTCGGAGGGGGGGCTACAATGAGCAGTTCTTC.

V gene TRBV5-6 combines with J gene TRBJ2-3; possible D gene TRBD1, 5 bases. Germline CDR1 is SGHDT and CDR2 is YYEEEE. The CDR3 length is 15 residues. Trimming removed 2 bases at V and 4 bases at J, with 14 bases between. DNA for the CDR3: TGTGCCAGCAGCTTTCAACAGGCGAGATCAGATACGCAGTATTTT. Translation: CASSFQQARSDTQYF.

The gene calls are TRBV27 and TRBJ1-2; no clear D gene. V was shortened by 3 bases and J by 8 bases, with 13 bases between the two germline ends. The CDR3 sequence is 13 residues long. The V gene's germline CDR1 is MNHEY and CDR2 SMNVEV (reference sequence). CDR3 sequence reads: CASSFAGAEGYTF. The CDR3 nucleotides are TGTGCCAGCAGTTTCGCGGGAGCAGAAGGCTACACCTTC.

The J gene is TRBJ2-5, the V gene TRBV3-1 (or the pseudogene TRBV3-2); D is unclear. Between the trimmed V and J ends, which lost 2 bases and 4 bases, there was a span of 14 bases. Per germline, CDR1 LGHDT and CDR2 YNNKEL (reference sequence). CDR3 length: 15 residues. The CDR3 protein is CASSQHQISRETQYF. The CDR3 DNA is TGTGCCAGCAGCCAACACCAGATTTCAAGAGAGACCCAGTACTTC.

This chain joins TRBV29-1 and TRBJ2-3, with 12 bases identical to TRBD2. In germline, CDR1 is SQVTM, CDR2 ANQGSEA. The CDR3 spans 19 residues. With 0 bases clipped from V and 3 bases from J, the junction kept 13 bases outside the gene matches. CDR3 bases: TGCAGCGTTGAAGATCGGCGGCTAGCGGGAGGGTCATGGACAGATACGCAGTATTTT. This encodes CSVEDRRLAGGSWTDTQYF.

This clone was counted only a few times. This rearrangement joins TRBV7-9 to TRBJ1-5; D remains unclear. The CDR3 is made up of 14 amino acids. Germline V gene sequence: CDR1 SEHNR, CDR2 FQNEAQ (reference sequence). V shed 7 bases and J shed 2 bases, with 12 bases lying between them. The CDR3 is CASNRGEGNQPQHF. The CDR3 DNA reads TGTGCCAGCAATCGGGGTGAGGGCAATCAGCCCCAGCATTTT.